This section outlines one TCR beta chain sequence together with its context. These data originate in a study of neoadjuvant nivolumab and ipilimumab in lung cancer. Repertoires were generated with immunoSEQ multiplex PCR, while TCRdb's copy carries only in-frame clones and drops some. The sample records about 6,900 clones, roughly four fifths being singletons. Trimming pared 6 bases from V and 2 bases from J, leaving 11 bases between. The CDR3 is made up of 13 amino acids. Germline-derived CDR1 and CDR2 are SGHDN and FVKESK. The sequence came from an adult with non-small cell lung cancer. V and J are TRBV14 and TRBJ2-7; tentatively, D is TRBD1 (6 bases). The sequenced sample was tumor tissue, obtained after neoadjuvant nivolumab, alone or with ipilimumab, at or shortly before surgery. The CDR3 DNA follows: TGTGCCAGCAGTTCCGGACAGACCTACGAGCAGTACTTC. Translating it yields CASSSGQTYEQYF.